This T cell receptor (beta chain) was recorded in a study of control samples from healthy donors and cancer patients. V lost 0 bases and J lost 3, with 16 bases in between. Germline lookup yields CDR1 SGDLS and CDR2 YYNGEE. This CDR3 is built from 17 residues. Only in-frame clones appear in the TCRdb table, and some are missing; sequencing was by immunoSEQ multiplex PCR. Here the sample spans around 30,000 clones, under 95% being singletons. This receptor was taken from a middle-aged man with lung cancer. The sample was PBMCs. The chain employs TRBV9 and TRBJ1-3, with D unresolved. In DNA form, the CDR3 reads TGTGCCAGCAGCGTAGACTTCCCGGTTCGGGGTGGAAACACCATATATTTT. Its protein product is CASSVDFPVRGGNTIYF.